Given below is one T cell receptor beta chain in context. Its antigen is still unknown. This sample was taken from a study of T cells after yellow fever vaccination. About the research overall: When fractions had low cell numbers, they were prepared with SMART-Seq v4 Ultra Low Input.

Study observations and caveats: Overlap between CD4 and CD8 compartments was detected for a small share of clonotypes. It was the secondary response that reached its peak faster, day 5 versus 15, but it was weaker.

The germline CDR1 and CDR2 sequences are SGHRS and YFSETQ. V was cut by 1 base and J by 5 bases, with 9 bases left in between. CDR3 length equals 13 residues. By 5'RACE template switching, TCR cDNA was produced, with a universal primer site and UMIs added in the process. MiXCR, run by TCRdb on the 5' RACE reads, gives a single entry per CDR3 protein. The sample shows around 530,000 distinct CDR3 sequences, less than 20% of them seen only once. The chain combines TRBV5-1 with TRBJ2-5; no clear D. This clonotype originated in a man between 18 and 35 years old who received the YFV17D yellow fever vaccine. The material sequenced was PBMCs, taken 5 to 6 days after the first yellow fever vaccination. The CDR3 protein is CASSLWPEETQYF. The CDR3 coding sequence is TGCGCCAGCAGCTTGTGGCCGGAGGAGACCCAGTACTTC. The full variable domain, in which reference TRBV5-1 and TRBJ2-5 provide the parts outside the CDR3, is KAGVTQTPRYLIKTRGQQVTLSCSPISGHRSVSWYQQTPGQGLQFLFEYFSETQRNKGNFPGRFSGRQFSNSRSEMNVSTLELGDSALYLCASSLWPEETQYFGPGTRLLVL.